The 26 T cell receptor beta chains below all came from one sample that was sequenced in a study of beta chain features in type 1 diabetes. Study results and limitations: Shortening that was moderate but significant affected the TCRB CDR3s of Type 1 diabetes patients in all four CD4+ subsets.

The isolated RNA, all of it, was reverse transcribed, so expressed TCRB transcripts were what got sequenced. Using immunoSEQ multiplex PCR, the repertoire was profiled, and TCRdb retains in-frame clones only, with some absent. The data show around 120,000 clones, roughly 17% seen once. Which antigens these TCRs recognize remains unknown. Sequencing was performed on central memory CD4+ T cells from blood. Receptor source: a man aged 18 to 30 with type 1 diabetes.

In this sample, this clone turned up once. The chain couples TRBV7-2 to TRBJ1-2, with D hard to call. V lost 2 bases to trimming and J lost 5 bases, with 9 bases between them. The CDR3 is 13 amino acids. Germline V gives CDR1 SGHTA, CDR2 FQGNSA. CDR3 sequence (DNA): TGTGCCAGCAGCTTACCCCAGTTGTATGGCTACACCTTC. Translated: CASSLPQLYGYTF.

Here the CDR3 reads CASSLLAGLSYNEQFF. The CDR3 bases are TGTGCCAGCAGTTTACTAGCGGGACTCTCCTACAATGAGCAGTTCTTC. V is TRBV28 and J is TRBJ2-1, with 9 bases fitting TRBD2. CDR1 is MDHEN, CDR2 SYDVKM, per germline. V shed 2 bases and J 0 bases; nucleotides not matched to a gene: 2. This CDR3 comprises 16 residues. Based on the CDR3 plus reference TRBV28 and TRBJ2-1, the full variable domain is DVKVTQSSRYLVKRTGEKVFLECVQDMDHENMFWYRQDPGLGLRLIYFSYDVKMKEKGDIPEGYSVSREKKERFSLILESASTNQTSMYLCASSLLAGLSYNEQFFGPGTRLTVL.

This clone has a count of ten or more. The chain uses TRBV4-1 and TRBJ2-7; 8 bases fit TRBD1. The junction had 4 bases not matched to a gene; V was cut back by 3 bases and J by 3 bases. The CDR3 has 14 residues. The germline CDR1 and CDR2 sequences are MGHRA and YSYEKL. The CDR3 DNA reads TGCGCCAGCAGCCACGGACAGGGTAGCTACGAGCAGTACTTC. Translating it yields CASSHGQGSYEQYF.

V is TRBV4-3 and J is TRBJ2-5; D not resolved. The CDR3 contains 15 residues. Trimming removed 2 bases from V and 5 bases from J, with 15 bases in between. The germline V gene has CDR1 LGHNA and CDR2 YSLEER. The CDR3 sequence: CASSQKMAVGETQYF. CDR3 sequence (DNA): TGCGCCAGCAGCCAAAAAATGGCGGTGGGGGAGACCCAGTACTTC.

The chain recombines TRBV5-4 with TRBJ2-2, with a tentative D call TRBD1 (6 bases). In germline, CDR1 is SGHNT, CDR2 YYREEE (reference sequence). Between the trimmed V and J ends, which lost 7 bases and 4 bases, there was a span of 14 bases. CDR3 length: 14 amino acids. Here the CDR3 reads CASLDSTFTGELFF. The CDR3 region has the DNA TGTGCCAGCCTGGACAGTACTTTCACCGGGGAGCTGTTTTTT.

The chain has TRBV29-1 and TRBJ2-7; 10 bases are a match to TRBD2. Germline V gives CDR1 SQVTM, CDR2 ANQGSEA. The junction had 9 bases not matched to a gene; V was cut back by 4 bases and J by 6 bases. The CDR3 runs 14 residues. This CDR3 reads CSVVVAGGKSEQYF. In nucleotides, the CDR3 is TGCAGCGTTGTCGTAGCGGGAGGTAAATCCGAGCAGTACTTC.

CDR3 residues: CATSLMNTEAFF. DNA for the CDR3: TGTGCCACGTCCCTGATGAACACTGAAGCTTTCTTT. The chain joins TRBV30 to TRBJ1-1; D uncertain. The germline V gene encodes CDR1 GTSNPN and CDR2 SVGIG (reference sequence). CDR3 size: 12 residues. Between the trimmed V and J ends, which lost 8 bases and 0 bases, there was a span of 10 bases. The full variable domain, rest sourced from reference TRBV30 and TRBJ1-1, is SQTIHQWPATLVQPVGSPLSLECTVEGTSNPNLYWYRQAAGRGLQLLFYSVGIGQISSEVPQNLSASRPQDRQFILSSKKLLLSDSGFYLCATSLMNTEAFFGQGTRLTVV.

The chain combines TRBV30 with TRBJ2-5, with TRBD1 matching over 7 bases. Germline loops: CDR1 GTSNPN, CDR2 SVGIG (reference sequence). CDR3 length: 14 amino acids. With 4 bases clipped from V and 1 base from J, the junction kept 6 bases outside the gene matches. The chain's CDR3 is CAWTPGTVQETQYF. The CDR3 coding sequence is TGTGCCTGGACACCCGGGACAGTCCAAGAGACCCAGTACTTC.

This clone was counted between two and nine times. The chain combines TRBV7-2 with TRBJ2-7; no clear D. CDR1 is SGHTA, CDR2 FQGNSA, per germline. CDR3 size: 13 residues. Trimming removed 5 bases from V and 4 bases from J, with 12 bases in between. CDR3 in DNA: TGTGCCAGCAGCAATCCGCCGGGTTACGAGCAGTACTTC. It encodes CASSNPPGYEQYF.

The rearrangement joins TRBV6-4 to TRBJ1-1; D is possibly TRBD1 (5 bases). Trimming pared 7 bases from V and 4 bases from J, leaving 16 bases between. The CDR3 totals 14 residues. Germline loops: CDR1 MRHNA, CDR2 SNTAGT. CDR3 sequence: CASKTTEGSTEAFF. CDR3 coding DNA: TGTGCCAGCAAAACGACAGAGGGTAGCACTGAAGCTTTCTTT.

The rearrangement links TRBV5-8 to TRBJ2-5; no clear D. The CDR3 is 13 residues long. CDR1 is SGHTS and CDR2 is YDEGEE in the germline V gene. V was trimmed by 0 bases and J by 7 bases, leaving 10 bases between them. The CDR3 DNA follows: TGTGCCAGCAGCTTGGTGAACCTGGGGACCCAGTACTTC. This translates into CASSLVNLGTQYF.

This rearrangement joins TRBV9 to TRBJ2-3; 8 bases agree with TRBD2. Looked up from germline, CDR1 is SGDLS and CDR2 is YYNGEE. CDR3 length: 15 amino acids. V lost 0 bases to trimming and J lost 5 bases; unmatched junction nucleotides: 5. CDR3 in amino acids: CASSVDGGAGDTQYF. The CDR3 nucleotides are TGTGCCAGCAGCGTAGACGGGGGGGCTGGAGATACGCAGTATTTT.

The chain uses TRBV11-2 and TRBJ2-3; 7 bases are a match to TRBD2. This CDR3 spans 14 amino acids. Germline lookup yields CDR1 SGHAT and CDR2 FQNNGV. With V trimmed by 7 bases and J by 5 bases, 9 bases remained unmatched. The CDR3 bases are TGTGCCAGCACCCACAATTGGGGGGGAGATACGCAGTATTTT. Amino acid sequence: CASTHNWGGDTQYF.

In its sample, this clone was seen a few times. The gene calls are TRBV9 and TRBJ2-3; D unresolved. This CDR3 has 13 residues. CDR1 is SGDLS, CDR2 YYNGEE, per germline. Trimming took off 0 bases at V and 3 bases at J, with 5 bases between the two ends. The CDR3 protein is CASSVVVTDTQYF. DNA for the CDR3: TGTGCCAGCAGCGTAGTCGTAACAGATACGCAGTATTTT.

The chain carries TRBV4-2 and TRBJ2-5; 8 bases agree with TRBD2. V was clipped by 7 bases and J by 2 bases; unmatched bases: 12. Germline CDR1 is LGHNA and CDR2 is YNFKEQ. The length of the CDR3 is 16 residues. In nucleotides, the CDR3 is TGTGCCAGCAAAAAAAACGGGGGGGCCGGTCAAGAGACCCAGTACTTC. As protein: CASKKNGGAGQETQYF.

The chain links TRBV18 to TRBJ1-3, with unresolved D. V was clipped by 0 bases and J by 2 bases, with 11 bases between them. CDR3 size: 16 residues. Germline V lookup: CDR1 KGHSH, CDR2 LQKENI. CDR3: CASSPPTGGTGNTIYF. The CDR3 DNA sequence: TGTGCCAGCTCACCACCGACGGGCGGGACTGGAAACACCATATATTTT.

The rearrangement joins TRBV15 to TRBJ2-5; 8 bases map to TRBD2. This CDR3 comprises 17 residues. Trimming cost V 1 base and J 4 bases; bases outside gene matches: 11. CDR1 and CDR2 from the germline V gene are LNHNV and YYDKDF (reference sequence). CDR3 DNA: TGTGCCACCAGCAGAGGTGGGGCTAGCGGGCGCGGAGAGACCCAGTACTTC. It encodes CATSRGGASGRGETQYF.

This clone has only a few counts. V is TRBV4-2 and J is TRBJ2-1, with 7 bases that match TRBD1. This CDR3 comprises 13 residues. Unmatched junction bases numbered 7, after V lost 6 bases and J lost 8 bases. Germline CDR1 and CDR2: LGHNA and YNFKEQ. The DNA of the CDR3 is TGTGCCAGCAGTCTGAGGGGGCGGGATGAGCAGTTCTTC. Amino acids: CASSLRGRDEQFF.

The sample holds many counts of this clone. The chain carries TRBV28 and TRBJ2-7, with 8 nucleotides matching TRBD2. Trimming removed 7 bases from V and 0 bases from J; junction bases left unmatched: 5. CDR1 MDHEN and CDR2 SYDVKM come from the germline V gene. This CDR3 spans 14 amino acids. CDR3 sequence: CASKVGTSSYEQYF. In DNA form, the CDR3 reads TGTGCCAGCAAAGTAGGGACTAGCTCCTACGAGCAGTACTTC.

In its sample, this clone was seen a few times. This chain links TRBV19 with TRBJ2-7, with 8 bases lining up with TRBD1. The ends lost 5 bases at V and 4 bases at J; junction bases unmatched: 13. This CDR3 is built from 16 residues. The germline gives CDR1 LNHDA, CDR2 SQIVND (reference sequence). CDR3: CASSESGARGLYEQYF. Written as DNA, the CDR3 is TGTGCCAGTAGTGAAAGTGGAGCCAGGGGGCTGTACGAGCAGTACTTC. Full variable domain (remainder filled in from reference TRBV19 and TRBJ2-7): DGGITQSPKYLFRKEGQNVTLSCEQNLNHDAMYWYRQDPGQGLRLIYYSQIVNDFQKGDIAEGYSVSREKKESFPLTVTSAQKNPTAFYLCASSESGARGLYEQYFGPGTRLTVT.

This clone has at least ten counts. The same CDR3 also results from other DNA sequences found in this sample. The chain uses TRBV28 and TRBJ1-1; D call uncertain. The V end was cut by 7 bases, the J end by 5 bases, with 8 bases between. Germline V gene lookup returns CDR1 MDHEN and CDR2 SYDVKM. The CDR3 is 11 residues long. CDR3 bases: TGTGCCAGCAAGAAAGGGACTGAAGCTTTCTTT. Translating it yields CASKKGTEAFF.

This clone was seen a handful of times. V gene TRBV7-2 combines with J gene TRBJ2-1, with TRBD1 as a possible D gene (5 bases). V lost 5 bases to trimming and J lost 14 bases, with 19 bases between them. The CDR3 is 13 amino acids. Germline CDR1 SGHTA, CDR2 FQGNSA. DNA for the CDR3: TGTGCCAGCAGCCTACTCTTCTCGCCAGGGAAGTTCTTC. Protein product: CASSLLFSPGKFF.

The rearrangement joins TRBV30 to TRBJ2-3; maybe TRBD2 (7 bases). CDR1 and CDR2 from the germline V gene are GTSNPN and SVGIG (reference sequence). The CDR3 is made up of 13 amino acids. V was clipped by 5 bases and J by 4 bases, with 13 bases between them. CDR3 nucleotide sequence: TGTGCCTGGTCTAGGGGGGGTGCAGATACGCAGTATTTT. Protein sequence: CAWSRGGADTQYF.

There are many counts of this clone. This rearrangement joins TRBV7-2 to TRBJ2-1; no reliable D call. Germline V gives CDR1 SGHTA, CDR2 FQGNSA. V lost 1 base, J lost 6 bases, and 7 bases lay in between. There are 13 residues in the CDR3. CDR3 sequence (DNA): TGTGCCAGCAGCTTAGGGGCCATCAATGAGCAGTTCTTC. It translates to CASSLGAINEQFF.

This clone was observed a few times. V usage is TRBV18 and J usage is TRBJ2-7, with D unclear. Deletions cut 5 bases from V and 6 bases from J, with 14 bases between. CDR3 length: 13 residues. Germline loops: CDR1 KGHSH, CDR2 LQKENI. The CDR3 DNA sequence: TGTGCCAGCTCAATGGGCAACAACCTCGAGCAGTACTTC. Translated, it gives CASSMGNNLEQYF.

For this clone: A read error is possible here, since a much larger clone lies one base away. The gene calls are TRBV30 and TRBJ1-1, with 7 bases fitting TRBD1. The CDR3 has 15 residues. The germline V gene encodes CDR1 GTSNPN and CDR2 SVGIG (reference sequence). The chain's CDR3 is CSWSTGGTVRTEAFF. CDR3 sequence (DNA): TGTTCCTGGAGTACTGGGGGGACAGTAAGAACTGAAGCTTTCTTT.